The next 2 T cell receptor beta chains were all read from a single sample in a study of T cell responses to AZD1222 COVID-19 vaccine. Profiled with immunoSEQ multiplex PCR; TCRdb holds only in-frame clones, not every one. The sample includes 73,000 or so clones, approximately 80% of them seen just once. The sample here was peripheral blood, taken on day 0 of AZD1222 vaccination. The receptors were gathered from an adult in good health.

This chain connects TRBV10-3 to TRBJ1-2; 10 positions agree with TRBD1. Germline-derived CDR1 and CDR2 are ENHRY and SYGVKD. CDR3 length: 17 amino acids. The J segment lost 1 base and the V segment lost 3 bases, leaving 8 bases of the junction unmatched. The CDR3 spells CAISESGQGSINYGYTF. As DNA, the CDR3 is TGTGCCATCAGTGAATCGGGACAGGGGTCTATTAACTATGGCTACACCTTC.

The V and J genes are TRBV27 and TRBJ2-2; a possible D gene is TRBD1 (5 bases). This CDR3 is 15 amino acids long. CDR1 is MNHEY and CDR2 is SMNVEV in the germline V gene (reference sequence). V was cut by 2 bases and J by 7 bases, with 14 bases left in between. The CDR3 loop reads CASSLTRERGGELFF. CDR3 sequence (DNA): TGTGCCAGCAGTTTAACCAGGGAACGTGGCGGGGAGCTGTTTTTT.